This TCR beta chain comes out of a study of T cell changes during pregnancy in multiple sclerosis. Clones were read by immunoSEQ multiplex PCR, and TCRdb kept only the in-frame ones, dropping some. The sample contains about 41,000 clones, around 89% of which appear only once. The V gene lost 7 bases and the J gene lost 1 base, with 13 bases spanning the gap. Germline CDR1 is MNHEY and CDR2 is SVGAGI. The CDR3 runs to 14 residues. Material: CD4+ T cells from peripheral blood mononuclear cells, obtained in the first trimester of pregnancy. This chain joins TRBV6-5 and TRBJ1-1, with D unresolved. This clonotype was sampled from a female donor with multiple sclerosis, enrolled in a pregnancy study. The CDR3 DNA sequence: TGTGCCAGCATGCGGCAGATCAGGAACACTGAAGCTTTCTTT. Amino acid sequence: CASMRQIRNTEAFF.